These T cell receptor beta chains were read from a single sample in a study of blood T cell repertoires in COVID-19. This table comes from immunoSEQ multiplex PCR, and its TCRdb copy is limited to in-frame clones, with some not included. This sample has some 520,000 clones, with 89% found just once. Sequenced sample: peripheral blood. The receptor source for this set is a man between 18 and 29 years old with COVID-19, enrolled during active disease. CDR3s include the opening cysteine and the closing phenylalanine or tryptophan. D genes are given only for firm matches. Size is omitted from some rows. Given values are once, few, many or a class for expanded clones.

J	size	V	D	CDR3	DNA
TRBJ2-7	.	TRBV3-1/TRBV3-2	TRBD2	CASSQAGGVSYEQYF	TGTGCCAGCAGCCAAGCGGGGGGGGTTTCCTACGAGCAGTACTTC
TRBJ2-5	.	TRBV7-6	.	CASSPQAPGVRETQYF	TGTGCCAGCAGCCCCCAGGCGCCGGGGGTTCGAGAGACCCAGTACTTC
TRBJ2-3	.	TRBV29-1	TRBD2	CSVESSGGSDTQYF	TGCAGCGTTGAGTCTAGCGGGGGGTCAGATACGCAGTATTTT
TRBJ1-5	.	TRBV2	.	CASSEIQRNQPQHF	TGTGCCAGCAGTGAAATCCAGCGGAATCAGCCCCAGCATTTT
TRBJ1-6	.	TRBV2	TRBD1	CASRPTGNYNSPLHF	TGTGCCAGCAGACCGACAGGGAACTATAATTCACCCCTCCACTTT
TRBJ2-7	.	TRBV29-1	.	CSVGGLSYEQYF	TGCAGCGTTGGGGGGCTCTCCTACGAGCAGTACTTC
TRBJ2-1	few	TRBV2	TRBD2	CASVKRGGHNEQFF	TGTGCCAGCGTGAAGCGGGGTGGCCACAATGAGCAGTTCTTC
TRBJ2-3	once	TRBV11-2	.	CASSPRVWDSTDTQYF	TGTGCCAGCAGCCCGAGAGTTTGGGACTCCACAGATACGCAGTATTTT
TRBJ2-3	.	TRBV7-9	.	CASSLARYTDTQYF	TGTGCCAGCAGTTTAGCACGGTACACAGATACGCAGTATTTT
TRBJ2-3	.	TRBV19	.	CASSSLGGMGDTQYF	TGTGCCAGTAGTTCCCTTGGCGGCATGGGAGATACGCAGTATTTT
TRBJ2-5	few	TRBV5-1	TRBD1	CASSPGTVQETQYF	TGCGCCAGCAGCCCAGGGACAGTTCAAGAGACCCAGTACTTC
TRBJ1-2	.	TRBV27	.	CASSLLGRDYGYTF	TGTGCCAGCAGTTTACTCGGCCGGGACTATGGCTACACCTTC
TRBJ2-2	.	TRBV15	.	CATGSVRSGELFF	TGTGCCACCGGTAGTGTGAGATCCGGGGAGCTGTTTTTT
TRBJ2-3	.	TRBV11-2	TRBD2	CASSLGGSGNTQYF	TGTGCCAGCTCGTTGGGCGGGAGTGGGAATACGCAGTATTTT
TRBJ1-6	.	TRBV5-6	.	CASSFTAESYNSPLHF	TGTGCCAGCAGCTTTACAGCGGAATCCTATAATTCACCCCTCCACTTT
TRBJ2-5	few	TRBV5-4	TRBD2	CASSSNSGRGETQYF	TGTGCCAGCAGTTCCAATAGCGGGAGGGGGGAGACCCAGTACTTC
TRBJ1-5	.	TRBV15	.	CATSRKTGGQHF	TGTGCCACCAGCAGGAAAACAGGCGGCCAGCATTTT
TRBJ1-2	.	TRBV6-2/TRBV6-3	.	CASSYWQGYGYTF	TGTGCCAGCAGTTATTGGCAGGGCTATGGCTACACCTTC
TRBJ1-1	.	TRBV5-1	.	CASRWTVTENTEAFF	TGCGCCAGCAGATGGACAGTCACGGAGAACACTGAAGCTTTCTTT
TRBJ1-5	.	TRBV6-6	TRBD1	CASSYSRGWHQPQHF	TGTGCCAGCAGTTATTCCAGGGGGTGGCATCAGCCCCAGCATTTT